This passage covers 10 T cell receptor beta chains from one sample sequenced in a study of shared clonotypes between healthy human individuals. Repertoires were generated with immunoSEQ multiplex PCR, while TCRdb's copy carries only in-frame clones and drops some. The sample yields about 1.1 million clones, around 82% seen once. What was sequenced was memory CD4+ T cells from PBMCs. As to subset: CD45RA-negative fraction. Source of these receptors: a man aged 18 to 29 in good health. Some clones in this sample may be carry-over from other donors' samples.

This chain links TRBV29-1 with TRBJ2-7, with unresolved D. Looked up from germline, CDR1 is SQVTM and CDR2 is ANQGSEA. The CDR3 covers 13 residues. V gave up 7 bases and J gave up 2 bases, with 15 bases separating them. As DNA, the CDR3 is TGCAGCGCCTTAGACAAGGCGACCTACGAGCAGTACTTC. This sequence encodes CSALDKATYEQYF.

The gene calls are TRBV5-1 and TRBJ2-3; D assignment may be TRBD1 or TRBD2 (5 bases each). Germline CDR1 reads SGHRS; CDR2 reads YFSETQ. Trimming cost V 4 bases and J 5 bases, with 11 bases left between them. The CDR3 spans 13 residues. The CDR3 DNA follows: TGCGCCAGCAGCCGGGACGGCCAAGATACGCAGTATTTT. Residues: CASSRDGQDTQYF. The entire variable domain, with the rest obtained from reference TRBV5-1 and TRBJ2-3, is as follows: KAGVTQTPRYLIKTRGQQVTLSCSPISGHRSVSWYQQTPGQGLQFLFEYFSETQRNKGNFPGRFSGRQFSNSRSEMNVSTLELGDSALYLCASSRDGQDTQYFGPGTRLTVL.

The J gene is TRBJ2-7, the V gene TRBV5-1; no clear D gene. The CDR3 totals 15 residues. The germline V and J ends were trimmed by 0 bases and 7 bases, with 17 bases remaining between them. The V gene's germline CDR1 is SGHRS and CDR2 YFSETQ. CDR3 nucleotide sequence: TGCGCCAGCAGCTTGGAGCCGCTGCCCTCTGGAGAGCAGTACTTC. Translated: CASSLEPLPSGEQYF.

This chain connects TRBV18 to TRBJ2-2; 8 nucleotides line up with TRBD2. CDR3 size: 17 residues. With V trimmed by 3 bases and J by 0 bases, 6 bases remained unmatched. Germline CDR1 is KGHSH and CDR2 is LQKENI. The CDR3 DNA is TGTGCCAGCTCACCGAGGCTAGCGGGCGCGAACACCGGGGAGCTGTTTTTT. Its protein is CASSPRLAGANTGELFF.

This clone was counted a single time. J is TRBJ2-7 and V is TRBV7-9; D remains unclear. In germline, CDR1 is SEHNR, CDR2 FQNEAQ (reference sequence). V was cut by 2 bases and J by 0 bases, with 2 bases left in between. CDR3 size: 12 residues. The DNA for the CDR3 is TGTGCCAGCAGCTTACCCTCCTACGAGCAGTACTTC. This gives the protein CASSLPSYEQYF.

For this clone: Possible read error: a much larger clone is one base away. The V and J genes are TRBV7-9 and TRBJ2-7, with D perhaps matching TRBD1 or TRBD2 (5 bases each). This CDR3 is built from 12 residues. From germline, CDR1 is SEHNR and CDR2 FQNEAQ (reference sequence). V lost 5 bases, J lost 6 bases, and 11 bases lay in between. This CDR3 is CASSLGETEQYF. The CDR3 nucleotides are TGTGCCAGCAGCCTAGGGGAGACCGAGCAGTACTTC.

The V and J genes are TRBV5-4 and TRBJ1-1; the D gene is possibly TRBD1 (5 bases). CDR3 length: 13 residues. V lost 4 bases and J 4 bases, leaving 11 bases between the germline ends. Germline lookup yields CDR1 SGHNT and CDR2 YYREEE (reference sequence). The DNA of the CDR3 is TGTGCCAGCAGCGATCAGGGAGTCACTGAAGCTTTCTTT. It yields the protein CASSDQGVTEAFF.

This clone was observed once. This specimen includes other DNA sequences encoding the same CDR3. The chain uses TRBV18 and TRBJ1-5; possibly TRBD1 for D (5 bases). Germline V gives CDR1 KGHSH, CDR2 LQKENI. The CDR3 has 13 amino acids. V was shortened by 2 bases and J by 6 bases, with 8 bases between the two germline ends. The CDR3 loop reads CASSPGGGQPQHF. The CDR3 nucleotides are TGTGCCAGCTCACCAGGGGGGGGTCAGCCCCAGCATTTT. Full variable domain (remainder filled in from reference TRBV18 and TRBJ1-5): NAGVMQNPRHLVRRRGQEARLRCSPMKGHSHVYWYRQLPEEGLKFMVYLQKENIIDESGMPKERFSAEFPKEGPSILRIQQVVRGDSAAYFCASSPGGGQPQHFGDGTRLSIL.

CDR3 protein: CASSYGLVSYNEQFF. The DNA for the CDR3 is TGTGCCAGCAGTTACGGCCTAGTCTCCTACAATGAGCAGTTCTTC. The V and J genes are TRBV6-5 and TRBJ2-1, with D hard to call. V lost 2 bases and J lost 0, with 8 bases in between. Germline V CDR1 and CDR2: MNHEY, SVGAGI. This CDR3 region has 15 residues.

The chain recombines TRBV6-1 with TRBJ1-2, with D possibly being TRBD1 (5 bases). Per germline, CDR1 MNHNS and CDR2 SASEGT. Trimming stripped 5 bases from V and 1 base from J, with 11 bases between. This CDR3 is built from 14 residues. The CDR3 is CASSREQVNYGYTF. CDR3 sequence (DNA): TGTGCCAGCAGTAGGGAACAGGTTAACTATGGCTACACCTTC.